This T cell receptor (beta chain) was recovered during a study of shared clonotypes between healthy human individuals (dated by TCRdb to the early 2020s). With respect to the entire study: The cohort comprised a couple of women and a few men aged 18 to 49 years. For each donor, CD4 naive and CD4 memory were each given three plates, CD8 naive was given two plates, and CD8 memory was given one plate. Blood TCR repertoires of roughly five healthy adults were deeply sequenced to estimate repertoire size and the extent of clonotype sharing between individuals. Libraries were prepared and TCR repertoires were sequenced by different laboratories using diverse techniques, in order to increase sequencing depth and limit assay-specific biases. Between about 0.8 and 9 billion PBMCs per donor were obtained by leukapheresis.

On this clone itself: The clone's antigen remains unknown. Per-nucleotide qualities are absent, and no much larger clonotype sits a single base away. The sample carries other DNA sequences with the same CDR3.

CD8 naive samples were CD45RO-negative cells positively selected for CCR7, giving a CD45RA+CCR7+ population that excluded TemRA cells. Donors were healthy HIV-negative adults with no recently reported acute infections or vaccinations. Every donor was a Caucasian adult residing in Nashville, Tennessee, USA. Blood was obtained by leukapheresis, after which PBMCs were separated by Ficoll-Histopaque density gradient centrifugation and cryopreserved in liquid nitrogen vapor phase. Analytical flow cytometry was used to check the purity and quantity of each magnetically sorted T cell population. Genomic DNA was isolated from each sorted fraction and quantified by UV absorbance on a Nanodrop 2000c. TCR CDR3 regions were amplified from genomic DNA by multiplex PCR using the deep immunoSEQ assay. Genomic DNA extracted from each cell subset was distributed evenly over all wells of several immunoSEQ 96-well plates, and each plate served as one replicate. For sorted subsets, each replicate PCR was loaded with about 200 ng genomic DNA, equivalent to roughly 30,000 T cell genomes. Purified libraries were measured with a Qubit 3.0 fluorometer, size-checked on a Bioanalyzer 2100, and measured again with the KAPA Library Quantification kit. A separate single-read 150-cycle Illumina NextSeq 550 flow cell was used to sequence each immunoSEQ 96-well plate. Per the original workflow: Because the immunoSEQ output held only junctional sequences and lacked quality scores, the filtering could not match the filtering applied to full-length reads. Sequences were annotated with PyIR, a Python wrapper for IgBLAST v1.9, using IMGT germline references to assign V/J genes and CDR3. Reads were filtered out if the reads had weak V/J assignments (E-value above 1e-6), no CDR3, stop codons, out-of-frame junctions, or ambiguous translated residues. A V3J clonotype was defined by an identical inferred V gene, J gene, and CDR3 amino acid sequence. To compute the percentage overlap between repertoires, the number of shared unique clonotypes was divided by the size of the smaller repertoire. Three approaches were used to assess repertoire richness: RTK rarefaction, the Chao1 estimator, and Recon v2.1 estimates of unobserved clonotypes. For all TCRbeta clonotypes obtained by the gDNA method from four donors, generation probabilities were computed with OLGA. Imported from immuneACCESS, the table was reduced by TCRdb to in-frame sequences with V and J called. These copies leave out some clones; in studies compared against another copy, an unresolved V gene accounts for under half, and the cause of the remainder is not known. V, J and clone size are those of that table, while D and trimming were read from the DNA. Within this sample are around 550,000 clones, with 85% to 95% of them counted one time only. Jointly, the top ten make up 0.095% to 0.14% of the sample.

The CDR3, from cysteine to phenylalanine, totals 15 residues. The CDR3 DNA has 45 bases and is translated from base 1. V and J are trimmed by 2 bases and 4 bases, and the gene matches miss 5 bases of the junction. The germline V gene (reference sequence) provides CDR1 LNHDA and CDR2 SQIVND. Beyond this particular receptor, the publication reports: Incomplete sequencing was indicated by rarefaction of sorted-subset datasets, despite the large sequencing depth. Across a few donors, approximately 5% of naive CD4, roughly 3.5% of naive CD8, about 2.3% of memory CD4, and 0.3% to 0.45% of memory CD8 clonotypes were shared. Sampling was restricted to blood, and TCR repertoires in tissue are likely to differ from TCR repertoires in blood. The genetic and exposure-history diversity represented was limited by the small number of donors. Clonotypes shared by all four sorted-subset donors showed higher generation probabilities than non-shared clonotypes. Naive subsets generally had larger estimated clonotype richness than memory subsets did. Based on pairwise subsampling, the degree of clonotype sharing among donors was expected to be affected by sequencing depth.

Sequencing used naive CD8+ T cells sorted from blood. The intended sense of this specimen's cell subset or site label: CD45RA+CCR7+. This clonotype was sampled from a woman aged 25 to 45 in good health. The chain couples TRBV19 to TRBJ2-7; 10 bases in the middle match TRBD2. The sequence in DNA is TGTGCCAGTAGTATACTAGCGGGAGAAGGGTACGAGCAGTACTTC. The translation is CASSILAGEGYEQYF.